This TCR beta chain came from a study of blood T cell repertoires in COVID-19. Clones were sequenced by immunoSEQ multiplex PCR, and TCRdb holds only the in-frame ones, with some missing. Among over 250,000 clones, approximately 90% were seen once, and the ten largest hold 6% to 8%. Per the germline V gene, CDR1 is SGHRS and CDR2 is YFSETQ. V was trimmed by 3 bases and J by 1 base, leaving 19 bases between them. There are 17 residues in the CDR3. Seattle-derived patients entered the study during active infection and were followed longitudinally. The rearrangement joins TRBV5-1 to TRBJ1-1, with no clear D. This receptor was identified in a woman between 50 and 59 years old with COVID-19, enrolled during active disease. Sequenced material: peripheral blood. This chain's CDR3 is CASSSRGYGLGNTEAFF. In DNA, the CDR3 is TGCGCCAGCAGCTCCCGAGGGTACGGATTGGGGAACACTGAAGCTTTCTTT.